This TCR beta chain was recovered during a study of blood T cell repertoires in COVID-19. Looking at the study overall: Whether acute or convalescent, the COVID-19 samples came from the United States, Italy and Spain. Sources were T cells, B-cell-depleted T cells, or PBMCs; the material itself was cDNA or gDNA.

Study processing details: Using reference gene primer amplification, nucleated cell counts were estimated. TCRdb keeps only in-frame clones here, not all; method: immunoSEQ multiplex PCR. Clone size and the V and J calls come from that table; the DNA yielded D and trimming. This sample has roughly 140,000 clones, with 84% found just once. Germline V gene data show CDR1 as LNHDA and CDR2 as SQIVND (reference sequence). The trim removed 8 bases at V and 5 bases at J, leaving 8 bases unmatched. There are 13 residues in the CDR3. The origin of this receptor is a human donor in a cohort sampled during active COVID-19. Input material: peripheral blood. The V and J genes are TRBV19 and TRBJ2-5; 7 bases fit TRBD1. The CDR3 reads CASRNRGRETQYF. DNA of the CDR3: TGTGCCAGTCGAAACAGGGGACGGGAGACCCAGTACTTC.